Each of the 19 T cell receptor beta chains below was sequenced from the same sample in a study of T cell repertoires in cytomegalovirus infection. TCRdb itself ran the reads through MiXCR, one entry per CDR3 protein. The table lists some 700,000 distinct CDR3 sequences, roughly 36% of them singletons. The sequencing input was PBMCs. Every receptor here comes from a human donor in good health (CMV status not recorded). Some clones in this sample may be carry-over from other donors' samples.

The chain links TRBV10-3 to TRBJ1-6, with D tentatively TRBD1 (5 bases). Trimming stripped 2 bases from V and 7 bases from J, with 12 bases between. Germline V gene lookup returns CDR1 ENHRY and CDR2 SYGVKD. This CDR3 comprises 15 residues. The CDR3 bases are TGTGCCATCAGTGAGACGGGGGTCGCGAATTCACCCCTCCACTTT. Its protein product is CAISETGVANSPLHF.

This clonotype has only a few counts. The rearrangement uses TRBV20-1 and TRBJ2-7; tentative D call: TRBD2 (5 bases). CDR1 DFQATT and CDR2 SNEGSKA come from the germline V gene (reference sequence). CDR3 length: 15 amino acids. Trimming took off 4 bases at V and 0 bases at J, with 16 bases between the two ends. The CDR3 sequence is CSANLGNSHSYEQYF. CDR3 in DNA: TGCAGTGCTAATCTCGGGAACTCCCACTCCTACGAGCAGTACTTC.

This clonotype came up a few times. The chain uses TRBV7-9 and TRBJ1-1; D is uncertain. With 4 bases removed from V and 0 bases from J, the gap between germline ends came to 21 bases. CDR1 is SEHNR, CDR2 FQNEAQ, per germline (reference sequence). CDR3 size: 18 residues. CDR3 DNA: TGTGCCAGCAGCTCATACTCGGGGAACCCTCTTATGAACACTGAAGCTTTCTTT. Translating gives CASSSYSGNPLMNTEAFF.

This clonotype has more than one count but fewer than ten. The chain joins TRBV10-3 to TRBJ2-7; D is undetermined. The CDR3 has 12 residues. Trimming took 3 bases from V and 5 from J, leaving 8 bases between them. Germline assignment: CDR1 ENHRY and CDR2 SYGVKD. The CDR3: CAISDNLDEQYF. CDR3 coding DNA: TGTGCCATCAGTGATAATTTGGACGAGCAGTACTTC.

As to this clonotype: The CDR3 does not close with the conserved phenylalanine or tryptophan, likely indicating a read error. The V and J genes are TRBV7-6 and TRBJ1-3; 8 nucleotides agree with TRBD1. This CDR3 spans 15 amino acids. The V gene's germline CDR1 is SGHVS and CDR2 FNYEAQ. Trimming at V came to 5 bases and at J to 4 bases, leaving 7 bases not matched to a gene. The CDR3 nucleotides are TGTGCCAGCAGCGGAACGACAGGGGTCGGAAACACCATATATTGT. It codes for CASSGTTGVGNTIYC.

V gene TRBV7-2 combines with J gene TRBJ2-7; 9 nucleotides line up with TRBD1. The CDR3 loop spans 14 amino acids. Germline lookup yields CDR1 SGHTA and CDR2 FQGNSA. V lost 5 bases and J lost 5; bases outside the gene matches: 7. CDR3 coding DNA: TGTGCCAGCAGCCCCGGGACAGGGCAAAACGAGCAGTACTTC. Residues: CASSPGTGQNEQYF.

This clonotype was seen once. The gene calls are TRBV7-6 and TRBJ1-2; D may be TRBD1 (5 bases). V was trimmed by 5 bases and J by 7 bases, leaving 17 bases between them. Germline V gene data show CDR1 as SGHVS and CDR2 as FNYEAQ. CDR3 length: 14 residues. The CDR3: CASSKDILVPGYTF. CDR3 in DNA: TGTGCCAGCAGCAAGGACATACTTGTTCCTGGCTACACCTTC.

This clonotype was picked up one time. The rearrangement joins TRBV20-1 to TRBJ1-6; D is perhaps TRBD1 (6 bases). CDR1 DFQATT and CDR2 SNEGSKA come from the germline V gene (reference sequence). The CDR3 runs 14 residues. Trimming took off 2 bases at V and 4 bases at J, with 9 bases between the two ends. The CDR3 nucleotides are TGCAGTGCTAGAAGACAGGAGTATAATTCACCCCTCCACTTT. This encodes CSARRQEYNSPLHF.

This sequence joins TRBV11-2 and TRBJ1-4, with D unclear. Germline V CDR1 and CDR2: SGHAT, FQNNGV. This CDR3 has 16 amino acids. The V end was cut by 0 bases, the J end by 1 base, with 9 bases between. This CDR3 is CASSLEAGGTNEKLFF. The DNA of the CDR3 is TGTGCCAGCAGCTTAGAAGCTGGTGGAACTAATGAAAAACTGTTTTTT.

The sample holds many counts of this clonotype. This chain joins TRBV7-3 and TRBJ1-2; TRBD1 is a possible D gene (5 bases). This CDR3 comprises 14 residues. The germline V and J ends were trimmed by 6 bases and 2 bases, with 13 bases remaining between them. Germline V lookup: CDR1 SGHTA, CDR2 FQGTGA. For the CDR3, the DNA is TGTGCCAGCAGTTTAGGGGTCTCGAACTATGGCTACACCTTC. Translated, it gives CASSLGVSNYGYTF.

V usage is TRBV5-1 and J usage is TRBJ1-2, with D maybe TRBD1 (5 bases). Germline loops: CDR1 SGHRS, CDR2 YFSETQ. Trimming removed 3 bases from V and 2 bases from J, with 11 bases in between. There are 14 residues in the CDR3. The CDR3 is CASSSPGRNYGYTF. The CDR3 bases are TGCGCCAGCAGCTCCCCGGGACGGAACTATGGCTACACCTTC. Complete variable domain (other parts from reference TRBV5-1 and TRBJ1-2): KAGVTQTPRYLIKTRGQQVTLSCSPISGHRSVSWYQQTPGQGLQFLFEYFSETQRNKGNFPGRFSGRQFSNSRSEMNVSTLELGDSALYLCASSSPGRNYGYTFGSGTRLTVV.

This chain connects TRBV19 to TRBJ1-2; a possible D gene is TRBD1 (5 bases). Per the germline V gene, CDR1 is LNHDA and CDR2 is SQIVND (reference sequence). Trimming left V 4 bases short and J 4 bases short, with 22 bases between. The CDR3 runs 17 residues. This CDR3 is CASSKGGAPGGLYGYTF. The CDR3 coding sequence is TGTGCCAGTAGTAAGGGAGGGGCCCCAGGAGGACTCTATGGCTACACCTTC.

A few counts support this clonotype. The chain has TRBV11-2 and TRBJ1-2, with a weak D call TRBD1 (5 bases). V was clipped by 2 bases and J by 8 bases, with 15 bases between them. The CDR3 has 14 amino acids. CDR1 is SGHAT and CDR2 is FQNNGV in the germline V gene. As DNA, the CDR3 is TGTGCCAGCAGCTTATATTCTGTCCAGGGCGGCTACACCTTC. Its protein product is CASSLYSVQGGYTF.

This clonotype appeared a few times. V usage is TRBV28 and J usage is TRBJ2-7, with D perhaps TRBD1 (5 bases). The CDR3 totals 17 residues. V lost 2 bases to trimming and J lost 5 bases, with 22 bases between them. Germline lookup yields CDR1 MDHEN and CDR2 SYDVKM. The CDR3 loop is CASSLVGQGTRPHEQYF. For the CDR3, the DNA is TGTGCCAGCAGTTTAGTAGGGCAGGGAACGCGCCCCCACGAGCAGTACTTC.

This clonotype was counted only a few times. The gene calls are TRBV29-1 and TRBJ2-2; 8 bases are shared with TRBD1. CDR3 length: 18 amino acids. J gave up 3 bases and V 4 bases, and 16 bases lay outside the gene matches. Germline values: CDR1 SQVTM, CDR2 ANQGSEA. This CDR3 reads CSVGYRTDREVDTGELFF. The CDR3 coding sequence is TGCAGCGTTGGCTACCGGACGGACAGGGAGGTGGACACCGGGGAGCTGTTTTTT.

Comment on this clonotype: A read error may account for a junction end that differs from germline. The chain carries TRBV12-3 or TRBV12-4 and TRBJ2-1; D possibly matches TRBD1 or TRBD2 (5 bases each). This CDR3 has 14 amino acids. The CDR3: CPSRYGTSTHYQLF. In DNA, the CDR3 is TGTCCCAGCAGGTACGGGACGAGCACCCATTATCAGTTATTC.

The CDR3 sequence: CASTDRGGMDTGELFF. CDR3 DNA: TGTGCCAGTACCGATCGAGGGGGTATGGACACCGGGGAGCTGTTTTTT. The rearrangement joins TRBV19 to TRBJ2-2, with D tentatively TRBD1 (6 bases). CDR1 and CDR2 from the germline V gene are LNHDA and SQIVND (reference sequence). The CDR3 has 16 residues. The V and J ends lost 7 bases and 3 bases respectively, with 18 bases between them.

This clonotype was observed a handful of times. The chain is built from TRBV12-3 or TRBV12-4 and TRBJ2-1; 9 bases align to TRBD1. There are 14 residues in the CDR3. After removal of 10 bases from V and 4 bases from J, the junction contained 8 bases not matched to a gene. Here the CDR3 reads CATQRDRDYNEQFF. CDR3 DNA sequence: TGTGCCACCCAACGGGACAGGGATTACAATGAGCAGTTCTTC.

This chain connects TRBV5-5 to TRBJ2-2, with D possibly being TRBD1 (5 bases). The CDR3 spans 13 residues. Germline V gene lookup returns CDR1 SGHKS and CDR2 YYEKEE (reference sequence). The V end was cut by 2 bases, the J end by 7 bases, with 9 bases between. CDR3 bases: TGTGCCAGCAGCTTTTGGGGCTACGGGGAGCTGTTTTTT. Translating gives CASSFWGYGELFF.